This T cell receptor beta chain was sequenced during a study of read filtering for tumor transcriptome and immune sequencing. This clonotype was seen ten or more times. V lost 7 bases to trimming and J lost 0 bases; unmatched junction nucleotides: 10. Germline-derived CDR1 and CDR2 are MNHEY and SVGAGI. The length of the CDR3 is 18 residues. From roughly 400 ng of RNA, a library with molecular barcoded alpha/delta and beta/gamma adaptors was made. Via MiXCR, TCRdb re-called the reads, giving one row per CDR3 protein. The top ten clones hold 7.5% to 9.5% of a sample with more than 100,000 distinct CDR3 sequences, 13% of them seen once.

The material sequenced was a population of CD138-negative cells sorted from bone marrow. This receptor was taken from a donor over 35 with multiple myeloma. V and J are TRBV6-5 and TRBJ2-2, with 11 bases fitting TRBD2. CDR3 DNA: TGTGCCAGCACCAAGGGTAGCGGGAGGGCCGCGAACACCGGGGAGCTGTTTTTT. Its translation is CASTKGSGRAANTGELFF.